One and the same sample provided the 8 T cell receptor beta chains below, sequenced in a study of T-cell reconstitution after alpha-beta-depleted transplantation in children. Unique molecular identifiers were incorporated during preparation of the TCRbeta library. TCRdb re-derived calls from the PCR reads in MiXCR, one entry per CDR3 protein. The table includes 60,000 to 85,000 distinct CDR3 sequences, 15% to 20% detected once. The specimen was PBMCs, mostly from graft donor cells, collected 360 days after TCRalphabeta/CD19-depleted stem cell transplant. The receptors come from a male patient between 2 and 10 years old who had a stem cell transplant for acute lymphoblastic leukemia, so the T cells may come from the graft donor.

This CDR3 reads CASSLGARSSYNEQFF. CDR3 bases: TGTGCCAGCAGCTTAGGCGCCAGGAGCTCCTACAATGAGCAGTTCTTC. V usage is TRBV11-2 and J usage is TRBJ2-1, with D unresolved. The length of the CDR3 is 16 residues. V lost 1 base and J lost 0, with 10 bases in between. Germline loops: CDR1 SGHAT, CDR2 FQNNGV.

This clonotype was counted between two and nine times. J is TRBJ2-1 and V is TRBV7-9, with 11 bases fitting TRBD2. The CDR3 is made up of 16 amino acids. Germline CDR1 reads SEHNR; CDR2 reads FQNEAQ (reference sequence). The junction had 6 bases not matched to a gene; V was cut back by 0 bases and J by 8 bases. The CDR3 DNA reads as TGTGCCAGCAGCTTAGCACCCACTAGCGGGAGACATGAGCAGTTCTTC. It specifies CASSLAPTSGRHEQFF.

The rearrangement links TRBV29-1 to TRBJ2-5; 14 bases fit TRBD2. The trim removed 7 bases at V and 5 bases at J, leaving 6 bases unmatched. CDR1 SQVTM and CDR2 ANQGSEA come from the germline V gene. The length of the CDR3 is 14 residues. The CDR3 protein is CSGGTSGSFETQYF. The CDR3 DNA reads TGCAGCGGTGGGACTAGCGGGAGTTTTGAGACCCAGTACTTC.

The chain carries TRBV24-1 and TRBJ2-3, with TRBD2 matching over 7 bases. The CDR3 extends over 17 amino acids. V shed 2 bases and J 2 bases; nucleotides not matched to a gene: 9. Germline-derived CDR1 and CDR2 are KGHDR and SFDVKD. The CDR3 protein is CATSDSHLAAFTDTQYF. The CDR3 DNA follows: TGTGCCACCAGTGATTCCCACCTAGCGGCCTTCACAGATACGCAGTATTTT.

This clonotype was seen more than once but under ten times. This rearrangement joins TRBV11-2 to TRBJ2-1; 15 nucleotides match TRBD2. Trimming took 4 bases from V and 1 from J; bases not matched to a gene: 5. This CDR3 has 18 amino acids. CDR1 is SGHAT and CDR2 is FQNNGV in the germline V gene. The CDR3 DNA sequence: TGTGCCAGCAGCTGGGGGACTAGCGGGAGGATTTCCTACAATGAGCAGTTCTTC. Its translation: CASSWGTSGRISYNEQFF.

The rearrangement uses TRBV3-1 and TRBJ2-3; no definite D call. The CDR3 runs to 13 residues. Trimming removed 1 base from V and 8 bases from J, with 10 bases in between. CDR1 and CDR2 from the germline V gene are LGHDT and YNNKEL (reference sequence). The CDR3 DNA is TGTGCCAGCAGCCAAGCGGTCGGCGGTACGCAGTATTTT. Protein product: CASSQAVGGTQYF.

This clonotype has just a few counts. The chain couples TRBV10-3 to TRBJ2-7; 10 positions match TRBD2. V dropped 7 bases and J dropped 6; count of bases not matched to a gene: 9. This CDR3 has 14 residues. Germline V CDR1 and CDR2: ENHRY, SYGVKD. The CDR3: CAITRLAGDSEQYF. The CDR3 DNA sequence: TGTGCCATCACTAGGCTAGCGGGAGATTCCGAGCAGTACTTC.

This clonotype was picked up a small number of times. The chain recombines TRBV4-1 with TRBJ2-5; TRBD2 matches 7 bases. Trimming at V came to 1 base and at J to 4 bases, leaving 6 bases not matched to a gene. The CDR3 runs to 15 residues. CDR1 is MGHRA and CDR2 is YSYEKL in the germline V gene. DNA for the CDR3: TGCGCCAGCAGCCAAGGGACTAGATCGGCAGAGACCCAGTACTTC. This gives the protein CASSQGTRSAETQYF.